This T cell receptor (beta chain) comes out of a study of control samples from healthy donors and cancer patients. Clones were sequenced by immunoSEQ multiplex PCR, and TCRdb holds only the in-frame ones, with some missing. The sample lists about 100,000 clones; about 90% were seen once. The source of this sequence is a woman aged 45-59 years in good health. Material: blood.

For the CDR3, the DNA is TGTGCCAGCAAGCCTCTAACACAGCAAAATTCACCCCTCCACTTT. Amino acids: CASKPLTQQNSPLHF. This chain connects TRBV2 to TRBJ1-6; no clear D gene. This CDR3 region has 15 residues. CDR1 is SNHLY and CDR2 is FYNNEI in the germline V gene. V gave up 7 bases and J gave up 7 bases, with 17 bases separating them.